This paragraph covers one TCR beta chain sequence. These data originate in a study of shared clonotypes between healthy human individuals. Profiling relied on immunoSEQ multiplex PCR, and the TCRdb table lists in-frame clones only, not all of them. The top ten clones hold roughly 0.05% of a sample with about 600,000 clones, about 97% of them seen once. With 0 bases clipped from V and 2 bases from J, the junction kept 16 bases outside the gene matches. The length of the CDR3 is 20 residues. Per germline, CDR1 MGHRA and CDR2 YSYEKL. The V call is TRBV4-1, the J call TRBJ2-7; 10 bases match TRBD2. The sample comprised naive CD4+ T cells sorted from blood. Subset defined: CD45RA+ positively selected. The clonotype comes from a woman younger than 45 in good health. The CDR3 DNA reads as TGCGCCAGCAGCCAAGATTGGTCAAGTCGGCTAGCGGGAGTTGCCTACGAGCAGTACTTC. It translates to CASSQDWSSRLAGVAYEQYF.